The 18 T cell receptor beta chains below come from one sample, sequenced in a study of kidney transplant recipient with SARS-CoV-2 infection. TCRdb reprocessed the reads via MiXCR and lists one record per CDR3 protein. The table lists under 300,000 distinct CDR3 sequences, 29% of them singletons. The material was a blood sample, obtained at baseline and on roughly day 110 from a kidney transplant recipient. The receptors originated from a male patient between 25 and 39 years old who had COVID-19 and was a kidney transplant recipient. Among the T cells, some may be from the graft donor.

This clonotype has just a few counts. The V gene is TRBV4-1, the J gene TRBJ1-1; the match to TRBD1 covers 7 bases. The CDR3 length is 12 residues. The J segment lost 7 bases and the V segment lost 1 base, leaving 0 bases of the junction unmatched. CDR1 is MGHRA and CDR2 is YSYEKL in the germline V gene. The CDR3 sequence is CASSQGQGEAFF. CDR3 nucleotides: TGCGCCAGCAGCCAAGGACAGGGTGAAGCTTTCTTT.

This clonotype has ten or more counts. This chain uses TRBV7-8 with TRBJ1-4; D possibly corresponds to TRBD1 (5 bases). V was cut by 0 bases and J by 2 bases, with 10 bases left in between. The CDR3 length is 16 residues. CDR1 is SGHVS and CDR2 is FQNEAQ in the germline V gene. This CDR3 reads CASSLARGWTNEKLFF. Written as DNA, the CDR3 is TGTGCCAGCAGCTTAGCGCGGGGGTGGACTAATGAAAAACTGTTTTTT.

Notes on this clonotype: A single base separates this from a much larger clone, so it may be a read error. The chain carries TRBV10-2 and TRBJ2-7; tentatively, D is TRBD1 or TRBD2 (5 bases each). The CDR3 has 15 amino acids. CDR1 WSHSY and CDR2 SAAADI come from the germline V gene. V dropped 6 bases and J dropped 1 base, with 16 bases sitting between them. Written as DNA, the CDR3 is TGCGCCAGCAGCTCTACCGAGGGGAATTCCTACGAGCAGTACTTC. This codes for CASSSTEGNSYEQYF.

Regarding this clonotype: A junction end diverges from the germline sequence, so it may reflect a read error. V usage is TRBV10-1 and J usage is TRBJ2-3; 12 bases line up with TRBD2. The CDR3 totals 17 residues. From germline, CDR1 is WNHNN and CDR2 SYGVQD (reference sequence). The CDR3 DNA reads as TGCGCCAACAGTGACTGGCTAGCGGGAGGGAGCACAGATACGCAGTATTTT. Residues: CANSDWLAGGSTDTQYF.

This clonotype was seen at least ten times. This chain connects TRBV7-9 to TRBJ1-4, with TRBD1 matching over 10 bases. Germline V CDR1 and CDR2: SEHNR, FQNEAQ (reference sequence). The CDR3 runs 15 residues. V lost 7 bases and J lost 7; bases outside the gene matches: 9. CDR3 sequence reads: CASITEDRGFEKLFF. CDR3 in DNA: TGTGCCAGCATCACCGAGGACAGGGGGTTTGAAAAACTGTTTTTT.

This clonotype was picked up many times. The V gene is TRBV7-2, the J gene TRBJ1-2; D gene ambiguous. Germline-derived CDR1 and CDR2 are SGHTA and FQGNSA. Between the trimmed V and J ends, which lost 0 bases and 4 bases, there was a span of 12 bases. The CDR3 covers 15 residues. The CDR3 DNA reads as TGTGCCAGCAGCTTAGCGCCGTCTGGCAGCTATGGCTACACCTTC. Translated, it gives CASSLAPSGSYGYTF.

The table lists this clonotype with many counts. The genes are TRBV19 and TRBJ2-3, with D perhaps TRBD2 (6 bases). Trimming pared 2 bases from V and 4 bases from J, leaving 7 bases between. The CDR3 length is 13 residues. The germline V gene encodes CDR1 LNHDA and CDR2 SQIVND (reference sequence). The CDR3 DNA reads TGTGCCAGTAGTATAAGGAGGGCAGATACGCAGTATTTT. It yields the protein CASSIRRADTQYF.

Concerning this clonotype: A far larger clone differs by one base, so this is likely a read error. This chain links TRBV6-1 with TRBJ1-4, with D perhaps matching TRBD1 (6 bases). The CDR3 is 14 amino acids. The germline gives CDR1 MNHNS, CDR2 SASEGT. V shed 11 bases and J shed 2 bases, with 15 bases lying between them. CDR3 sequence reads: CAGRTGGTNEKLFF. As DNA, the CDR3 is TGTGCCGGCCGAACGGGGGGCACTAATGAAAAACTGTTTTTT.

Ten or more counts support this clonotype. The V and J genes are TRBV30 and TRBJ2-7; D gene unclear. In germline, CDR1 is GTSNPN, CDR2 SVGIG (reference sequence). The germline V and J ends were trimmed by 5 bases and 3 bases, with 11 bases remaining between them. This CDR3 has 12 residues. The CDR3 sequence: CAWGMGFYEQYF. CDR3 DNA sequence: TGTGCCTGGGGGATGGGTTTCTACGAGCAGTACTTC.

This clonotype was seen ten or more times. Here the CDR3 DNA reads TGTGCCATCAGCCGAGGACAGGTTAACTATGGCTACACCTTC. It yields the protein CAISRGQVNYGYTF. The chain recombines TRBV10-3 with TRBJ1-2; 7 nucleotides agree with TRBD1. J was trimmed by 1 base and V by 6 bases; bases with no gene match: 5. The CDR3 totals 14 residues. CDR1 and CDR2 from the germline V gene are ENHRY and SYGVKD.

With respect to this clonotype: At one end, the junction sequence differs from germline, possibly due to a read error. The rearrangement uses TRBV2 and TRBJ2-2, with 11 positions matching TRBD2. This CDR3 has 17 residues. CDR1 and CDR2 (germline): SNHLY, FYNNEI. The CDR3 sequence: CASSEDGLAGGTGKLFF. The CDR3 DNA is TGTGCCAGCAGTGAAGACGGCCTAGCGGGAGGAACCGGGAAGCTGTTTTTT.

With regard to this clonotype: A much larger clone is a single base away; this may be a read error. This rearrangement joins TRBV9 to TRBJ2-7; 12 nucleotides align to TRBD1. CDR3 size: 14 residues. Germline CDR1 reads SGDLS; CDR2 reads YYNGEE. The CDR3 DNA sequence: TGTGCCAGCAGCGTCGGGACAGGGGGCTACGAGCGGTACTTC. Its translation is CASSVGTGGYERYF.

The chain links TRBV6-2 or TRBV6-3 to TRBJ2-2, with 8 bases that match TRBD2. V trimming: 1 base; J trimming: 6 bases; junction bases outside the gene matches: 13. The CDR3 contains 18 residues. Germline V CDR1 and CDR2: MNHEY, SVGEGT. CDR3 nucleotide sequence: TGTGCCAGCAGTTACTGGTCCGGAGGCGGGGGGCGACCCGGGGAGCTGTTTTTT. Protein: CASSYWSGGGGRPGELFF.

This clonotype came up many times. The chain employs TRBV11-2 and TRBJ1-3; unclear D gene. This CDR3 spans 13 amino acids. Germline CDR1 SGHAT, CDR2 FQNNGV. The ends were cut back, 5 bases at V and 4 bases at J, with 9 bases in the middle. Written as DNA, the CDR3 is TGTGCCAGCAGCCCCCCGACGGGAAACACCATATATTTT. Amino acid sequence: CASSPPTGNTIYF. The variable domain in full, completed from reference TRBV11-2 and TRBJ1-3, reads EAGVAQSPRYKIIEKRQSVAFWCNPISGHATLYWYQQILGQGPKLLIQFQNNGVVDDSQLPKDRFSAERLKGVDSTLKIQPAKLEDSAVYLCASSPPTGNTIYFGEGSWLTVV.

This clonotype was seen only a few times. V usage is TRBV3-1 and J usage is TRBJ2-1, with a tentative D call TRBD2 (5 bases). Between the trimmed V and J ends, which lost 3 bases and 2 bases, there was a span of 11 bases. The CDR3 sequence is 15 residues long. Germline V gene sequence: CDR1 LGHDT, CDR2 YNNKEL (reference sequence). CDR3 sequence: CASSQQAGPYNEQFF. The CDR3 DNA reads TGTGCCAGCAGCCAGCAGGCGGGCCCCTACAATGAGCAGTTCTTC.

There are many counts of this clonotype. This sequence joins TRBV7-6 and TRBJ2-7; D possibly corresponds to TRBD1 (6 bases). This CDR3 comprises 13 residues. Deletions cut 1 base from V and 4 bases from J, with 8 bases between. Germline-derived CDR1 and CDR2 are SGHVS and FNYEAQ. CDR3: CASSLGDNYEQYF. The CDR3, as DNA: TGTGCCAGCAGCTTAGGGGACAATTACGAGCAGTACTTC.

This clonotype was observed many times. The rearrangement links TRBV4-1 to TRBJ1-5, with D possibly being TRBD1 (5 bases). Trimming removed 1 base at V and 2 bases at J, with 9 bases between. Germline assignment: CDR1 MGHRA and CDR2 YSYEKL. CDR3 size: 15 residues. The CDR3 sequence: CASSQAGRGNQPQHF. The CDR3, as DNA: TGCGCCAGCAGCCAAGCAGGGCGCGGCAATCAGCCCCAGCATTTT.

This clonotype has ten or more counts. The chain employs TRBV7-8 and TRBJ1-2; D is unclear. CDR1 and CDR2 (germline): SGHVS, FQNEAQ. The CDR3 runs to 17 residues. The ends were cut back, 5 bases at V and 4 bases at J, with 23 bases in the middle. CDR3 region: CASSVAAFTRKTYGYTF. CDR3 bases: TGTGCCAGCAGCGTGGCGGCGTTTACCCGAAAGACCTATGGCTACACCTTC.